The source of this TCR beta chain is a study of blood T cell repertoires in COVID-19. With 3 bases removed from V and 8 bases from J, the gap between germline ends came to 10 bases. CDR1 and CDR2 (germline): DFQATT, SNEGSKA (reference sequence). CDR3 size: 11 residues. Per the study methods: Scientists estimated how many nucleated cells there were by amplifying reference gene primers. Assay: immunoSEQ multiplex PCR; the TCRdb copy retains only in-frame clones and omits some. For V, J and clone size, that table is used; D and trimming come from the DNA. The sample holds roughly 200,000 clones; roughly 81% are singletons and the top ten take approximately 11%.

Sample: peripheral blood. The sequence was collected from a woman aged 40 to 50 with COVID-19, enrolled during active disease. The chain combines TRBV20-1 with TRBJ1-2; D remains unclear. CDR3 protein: CSASEGGGYTF. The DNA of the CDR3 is TGCAGTGCTAGCGAGGGCGGCGGCTACACCTTC.